This is a list of T cell receptor beta chains from one sample in a study of lung T cells in sarcoidosis with Löfgren's syndrome. TCRdb reanalysed the reads using MiXCR and keeps one entry per CDR3 protein. The table includes 60,000 or so distinct CDR3 sequences, roughly 20% detected once. Sequenced material: CD4+ T cells from PBMCs. The receptors shown here come from a human donor with sarcoidosis (Löfgren's syndrome or another form), or a control subject (not recorded which). Both conserved end residues are trimmed from each CDR3. The order of the fields is CDR3 length, D gene, clone size, V gene, CDR3 protein. D genes are given only for firm matches. Expanded clones are given a class, and other clones once, few, many or no size at all.

CDR3 length: 13
D gene: TRBD1
clone size: many
V gene: TRBV6-2/TRBV6-3
CDR3 protein: ASSYLGQGSYEQY

CDR3 length: 14
D gene: .
clone size: few
V gene: TRBV24-1
CDR3 protein: ATSDLDYATYNEQF

CDR3 length: 13
D gene: .
clone size: .
V gene: TRBV20-1
CDR3 protein: SARTDASYNSPLH

CDR3 length: 12
D gene: TRBD1
clone size: many
V gene: TRBV7-9
CDR3 protein: ASARQGTNTEAF

CDR3 length: 15
D gene: TRBD1
clone size: many
V gene: TRBV6-2/TRBV6-3
CDR3 protein: ASSPRQGFRIEETQY

CDR3 length: 11
D gene: .
clone size: few
V gene: TRBV28
CDR3 protein: ASSRGSGNEQF

CDR3 length: 10
D gene: .
clone size: .
V gene: TRBV7-2
CDR3 protein: ASSLQGHTQY

CDR3 length: 11
D gene: .
clone size: many
V gene: TRBV10-3
CDR3 protein: AISEESTETQY

CDR3 length: 11
D gene: .
clone size: few
V gene: TRBV12-3/TRBV12-4
CDR3 protein: ASTWDGQETQY

CDR3 length: 13
D gene: TRBD1
clone size: .
V gene: TRBV2
CDR3 protein: ASRATQGSNEKLF

CDR3 length: 11
D gene: .
clone size: .
V gene: TRBV29-1
CDR3 protein: SVDQGRGTEAF

CDR3 length: 9
D gene: .
clone size: few
V gene: TRBV19
CDR3 protein: ASRRNTEAF

CDR3 length: 13
D gene: .
clone size: many
V gene: TRBV28
CDR3 protein: ASSSLAGIHYGYT

CDR3 length: 16
D gene: TRBD1
clone size: many
V gene: TRBV27
CDR3 protein: ASSLVGQGVRGNQPQH

CDR3 length: 13
D gene: TRBD1
clone size: many
V gene: TRBV6-1
CDR3 protein: ASSLGQGRSETQY

CDR3 length: 9
D gene: .
clone size: .
V gene: TRBV30
CDR3 protein: AWSGTYEQY

CDR3 length: 13
D gene: TRBD1
clone size: many
V gene: TRBV28
CDR3 protein: ASSQSTGRFEKLF

CDR3 length: 13
D gene: .
clone size: .
V gene: TRBV14
CDR3 protein: ASSRGTFGTDTQY

CDR3 length: 10
D gene: .
clone size: many
V gene: TRBV7-2
CDR3 protein: ASSFPGTEAF

CDR3 length: 11
D gene: .
clone size: many
V gene: TRBV27
CDR3 protein: ASSLEGRETQY

CDR3 length: 15
D gene: .
clone size: once
V gene: TRBV24-1
CDR3 protein: ATSDPTAIGGNQPQR

CDR3 length: 12
D gene: .
clone size: .
V gene: TRBV19
CDR3 protein: ASSIGGGYEKLF

CDR3 length: 12
D gene: .
clone size: .
V gene: TRBV18
CDR3 protein: ASSLGQSQGPQH

CDR3 length: 13
D gene: .
clone size: many
V gene: TRBV4-1
CDR3 protein: ASSEGRGSYNEQF

CDR3 length: 12
D gene: .
clone size: few
V gene: TRBV7-8
CDR3 protein: ASSGLVGRLTQY

CDR3 length: 13
D gene: .
clone size: .
V gene: TRBV5-1
CDR3 protein: ASSSVAGAMTEAF

CDR3 length: 13
D gene: TRBD2
clone size: .
V gene: TRBV28
CDR3 protein: ASSTREGLIKTQY

CDR3 length: 18
D gene: TRBD2
clone size: many
V gene: TRBV28
CDR3 protein: ASSFPMGLAGGQNGNEQF

CDR3 length: 12
D gene: .
clone size: .
V gene: TRBV9
CDR3 protein: ASSGGHLYTEAF

CDR3 length: 9
D gene: .
clone size: .
V gene: TRBV28
CDR3 protein: ACSLTDTQY

CDR3 length: 10
D gene: .
clone size: many
V gene: TRBV10-3
CDR3 protein: AISDSGETQY

CDR3 length: 12
D gene: .
clone size: many
V gene: TRBV6-2/TRBV6-3
CDR3 protein: ASSYWGVADTQY

CDR3 length: 13
D gene: TRBD1
clone size: few
V gene: TRBV7-3
CDR3 protein: ASSRQGSPTDTQY

CDR3 length: 10
D gene: .
clone size: many
V gene: TRBV27
CDR3 protein: ASRLDGFTQY

CDR3 length: 11
D gene: .
clone size: .
V gene: TRBV19
CDR3 protein: ASNGPRTDTQY

CDR3 length: 14
D gene: .
clone size: .
V gene: TRBV4-1
CDR3 protein: ASSQDPPGRGEKLL

CDR3 length: 14
D gene: .
clone size: .
V gene: TRBV7-3
CDR3 protein: ASSPQPRGNTGELF

CDR3 length: 11
D gene: .
clone size: .
V gene: TRBV9
CDR3 protein: ASSVEGSRPVY

CDR3 length: 12
D gene: TRBD1
clone size: many
V gene: TRBV28
CDR3 protein: ASRRGTVSYGYT

CDR3 length: 16
D gene: .
clone size: many
V gene: TRBV6-1
CDR3 protein: ASSSLRAGKGSYNEQF

CDR3 length: 13
D gene: .
clone size: many
V gene: TRBV20-1
CDR3 protein: SARVITGGNTEAF

CDR3 length: 12
D gene: TRBD1
clone size: .
V gene: TRBV7-6
CDR3 protein: ASRSQGADEKLL

CDR3 length: 14
D gene: TRBD2
clone size: many
V gene: TRBV4-2
CDR3 protein: ASSQRLAGNSYEQY

CDR3 length: 11
D gene: TRBD1
clone size: few
V gene: TRBV5-4
CDR3 protein: ASSFTGVGGYT

CDR3 length: 12
D gene: TRBD1
clone size: few
V gene: TRBV19
CDR3 protein: ASMDHGTVYGYT

CDR3 length: 12
D gene: .
clone size: .
V gene: TRBV5-1
CDR3 protein: ASGLDGQNTEAF

CDR3 length: 14
D gene: TRBD1
clone size: .
V gene: TRBV7-8
CDR3 protein: AGSRDRVFTKNIQY

CDR3 length: 10
D gene: .
clone size: few
V gene: TRBV2
CDR3 protein: ASQWTNEKLF

CDR3 length: 10
D gene: TRBD2
clone size: few
V gene: TRBV28
CDR3 protein: ATVAGGYEQY

CDR3 length: 12
D gene: .
clone size: many
V gene: TRBV28
CDR3 protein: ASSPTWTNGELF

CDR3 length: 14
D gene: TRBD2
clone size: .
V gene: TRBV7-2
CDR3 protein: SSSLVAGGSTGELF

CDR3 length: 13
D gene: .
clone size: many
V gene: TRBV4-1
CDR3 protein: ASSQDSARNTEAF

CDR3 length: 13
D gene: .
clone size: many
V gene: TRBV7-2
CDR3 protein: ASSLAPGPGNTIY

CDR3 length: 12
D gene: TRBD1
clone size: many
V gene: TRBV28
CDR3 protein: AALGTGIRSPLH

CDR3 length: 13
D gene: .
clone size: few
V gene: TRBV5-5
CDR3 protein: ASSLVLSGPVEQF

CDR3 length: 12
D gene: .
clone size: few
V gene: TRBV29-1
CDR3 protein: SVDLRTAQETQY

CDR3 length: 12
D gene: .
clone size: .
V gene: TRBV7-2
CDR3 protein: ASSLITGYTEAF

CDR3 length: 13
D gene: TRBD2
clone size: few
V gene: TRBV2
CDR3 protein: ASRVRGGVSYEQY